These T cell receptor beta chains were read from a single sample in a study of monozygotic twins with inflammatory bowel disease. TCRdb reprocessed the 5' RACE reads and reports one entry per CDR3 protein, with no DNA. The sample holds more than 110,000 distinct CDR3 sequences. Specimen: blood. All receptors derive from a human donor with ulcerative colitis or Crohn's disease, or a healthy co-twin of an affected twin (not recorded which). Each CDR3 is given with its conserved first and last residue.

>TRBJ1-3|TRBV11-2
CASSVTGGAGNTIYF
>TRBJ1-4|TRBV18
CASSPMDQDPGEKLFF
>TRBJ2-1|TRBV29-1
CSVDPKLTYYNEQFF
>TRBJ2-3|TRBV29-1
CSVRAGVNTQYF
>TRBJ2-1|TRBV10-3
CAITSIRGNEQFF
>TRBJ2-3|TRBV7-6
CASSSGVDGTDTQYF
>TRBJ2-7|TRBV5-1
CASSLQAAYEQYF
>TRBJ1-2|TRBV7-2
CASSPGQGFYGYTF
>TRBJ2-7|TRBV9
CASSVEVGTAREQYF
>TRBJ2-1|TRBV6-2/TRBV6-3
CASSYSTVINEQFF
>TRBJ2-1|TRBV7-6
CASSLLAGRSEQFF
>TRBJ1-5|TRBV10-3
CAISEDRVAQPQHF
>TRBJ2-1|TRBV7-9
CASSFPTSGRSYNEQFF
>TRBJ2-1|TRBV5-1
CASNGLLGGSGNEQFF
>TRBJ2-3|TRBV18
CASSPPGADTQYF
>TRBJ1-1|TRBV7-3
CASSLTENTEAFF
>TRBJ2-3|TRBV4-3
CASSPNPGDEDTQYF
>TRBJ1-5|TRBV12-3/TRBV12-4
CASTTWDRGGNQPQHF
>TRBJ1-2|TRBV5-1
CASSLTPGQGPNYGYTF
>TRBJ1-4|TRBV27
CASSPAGGNEKLFF
>TRBJ2-1|TRBV7-2
CASSLQAAAYNEQFF
>TRBJ2-1|TRBV12-3/TRBV12-4
CASTPGHHSYNEQFF
>TRBJ1-1|TRBV7-3
CASSPMGRAEAFF
>TRBJ2-1|TRBV7-2
CASSPYREREQFF
>TRBJ2-1|TRBV29-1
CSATAAGKRGNEQFF
>TRBJ2-6|TRBV7-2
CASSSGTGPSGANVLTF
>TRBJ1-2|TRBV6-5
CASSYSGENYGYTF
>TRBJ1-5|TRBV27
CASGTGLPNQPQHF
>TRBJ2-1|TRBV5-1
CASSFSGLRSYNEQFF
>TRBJ2-1|TRBV29-1
CSVAGNSYNEQFF
>TRBJ2-7|TRBV20-1
CSARDLKGNYEQYF
>TRBJ2-5|TRBV4-3
CASSQDTAKETQYF
>TRBJ2-7|TRBV19
CASRAQSFYEQYF
>TRBJ2-1|TRBV20-1
CSAGGLSYNEQFF
>TRBJ2-1|TRBV30
CAWRGPSSYNEQFF
>TRBJ2-1|TRBV19
CASSIASGSASSYNEQFF
>TRBJ2-1|TRBV11-2
CASSLVLYNEQFF
>TRBJ2-1|TRBV4-3
CASSQALGRTYNEQFF
>TRBJ1-6|TRBV27
CASTPSRGPYNSPLHF
>TRBJ1-2|TRBV20-1
CSASMNKGTQSGYTF
>TRBJ2-3|TRBV3-1
CASSHLAEGPPTQYF
>TRBJ2-6|TRBV6-2/TRBV6-3
CASSYGGAGANVLTF
>TRBJ2-5|TRBV27
CASSSILPGTTETQYF
>TRBJ2-2|TRBV29-1
CSVRTSGWELFF
>TRBJ1-1|TRBV19
CASSVLTGVEAFF
>TRBJ2-2|TRBV12-3/TRBV12-4
CASLIGNIGELFF
>TRBJ2-7|TRBV4-2
CASSLDRQYYEQYF
>TRBJ2-7|TRBV20-1
CSARDSRLYEQYF
>TRBJ2-7|TRBV7-8
CASSFGTGTYEQYF
>TRBJ1-1|TRBV7-2
CASSSTGANTEAFF
>TRBJ2-1|TRBV5-1
CASSLLGYPYNEQFF
>TRBJ2-7|TRBV20-1
CSARNRAGIYEQYF
>TRBJ1-2|TRBV27
CASSLSQGFHGYTF
>TRBJ1-2|TRBV20-1
CSAHQRGGADGYTF
>TRBJ1-2|TRBV4-3
CASSQEGVGGLYGYTF